Listed below are T cell receptor beta chains from one sample, sequenced in a study of blood T cell repertoires in COVID-19. Using immunoSEQ multiplex PCR, the repertoire was profiled, and TCRdb retains in-frame clones only, with some absent. The data show 85,000 to 95,000 clones, about nine tenths seen once. Sequenced input: peripheral blood. The receptors originated from a man aged 55 to 70 with acute or convalescent COVID-19. CDR3s include the opening cysteine and the closing phenylalanine or tryptophan. D genes are given only for firm matches. Only part of the rows carry a size: once, few, many, or a class if the clone is expanded.

d_gene: NA; v_gene: TRBV19; abundance: NA; j_gene: TRBJ1-5; CDR3nt: TGTGCCAGTAGTATCGAGGATCAGCCCCAGCATTTT; CDR3aa: CASSIEDQPQHF
d_gene: TRBD1; v_gene: TRBV7-7; abundance: NA; j_gene: TRBJ1-5; CDR3nt: TGTGCCAGCAGCTCCTGGGACAGTTCTAGGAGTCAGCCCCAGCATTTT; CDR3aa: CASSSWDSSRSQPQHF
d_gene: TRBD1; v_gene: TRBV5-1; abundance: NA; j_gene: TRBJ2-1; CDR3nt: TGCGCCAGCAGCTTGAGGCAGGGGGCTCGTTACGATGAGCAGTTCTTC; CDR3aa: CASSLRQGARYDEQFF
d_gene: NA; v_gene: TRBV7-3; abundance: NA; j_gene: TRBJ2-1; CDR3nt: TGTGCCAGCAGCCCCCGGGACACGAGGAATGAGCAGTTCTTC; CDR3aa: CASSPRDTRNEQFF
d_gene: NA; v_gene: TRBV14; abundance: NA; j_gene: TRBJ1-1; CDR3nt: TGTGCCAGCAGCCAAGACCGAGGGTTCACTGAAGCTTTCTTT; CDR3aa: CASSQDRGFTEAFF
d_gene: TRBD1; v_gene: TRBV5-1; abundance: NA; j_gene: TRBJ2-7; CDR3nt: TGCGCCAGCAGCTTGGCGGTGACAGGGAGTAGCTTCGAGCAGTACTTC; CDR3aa: CASSLAVTGSSFEQYF
d_gene: TRBD2; v_gene: TRBV7-3; abundance: NA; j_gene: TRBJ2-5; CDR3nt: TGTGCCAGCAGCTTAGGGCAGCGGGGGGGCGGAGAGACCCAGTACTTC; CDR3aa: CASSLGQRGGGETQYF
d_gene: NA; v_gene: TRBV12-3/TRBV12-4; abundance: NA; j_gene: TRBJ2-2; CDR3nt: TGTGCCAGCAGCAGGGTTGCCGGGGAGCTGTTTTTT; CDR3aa: CASSRVAGELFF
d_gene: NA; v_gene: TRBV2; abundance: NA; j_gene: TRBJ1-2; CDR3nt: TGTGCCAGCACCCGAGCCTATGGCTACACCTTC; CDR3aa: CASTRAYGYTF
d_gene: TRBD1; v_gene: TRBV9; abundance: NA; j_gene: TRBJ1-5; CDR3nt: TGTGCCAGCAGCCAGGGGGCCATAGCTCAGCCCCAGCATTTT; CDR3aa: CASSQGAIAQPQHF
d_gene: NA; v_gene: TRBV23-1; abundance: NA; j_gene: TRBJ2-2; CDR3nt: TGCGCCAGCAGTCAATCTGAGGGCAGGGGGAACACCGGGGAGCTGTTTTTT; CDR3aa: CASSQSEGRGNTGELFF
d_gene: NA; v_gene: TRBV5-1; abundance: NA; j_gene: TRBJ1-2; CDR3nt: TGCGCCAGCAAAAGGAGGGATACTAACTATGGCTACACCTTC; CDR3aa: CASKRRDTNYGYTF
d_gene: NA; v_gene: TRBV6-5; abundance: NA; j_gene: TRBJ2-7; CDR3nt: TGTGCCAGTGAAGGGCGCAGGGTAACCCTTTACGAGCAGTACTTC; CDR3aa: CASEGRRVTLYEQYF
d_gene: NA; v_gene: TRBV5-6; abundance: NA; j_gene: TRBJ1-5; CDR3nt: TGTGCCAGCAGCCGGCGCCTAGCGCCCCAGCATTTT; CDR3aa: CASSRRLAPQHF
d_gene: NA; v_gene: TRBV6-5; abundance: NA; j_gene: TRBJ1-1; CDR3nt: TGTGCCACCCTTCAGGGCCCCACTGAAGCTTTCTTT; CDR3aa: CATLQGPTEAFF
d_gene: NA; v_gene: TRBV6-5; abundance: NA; j_gene: TRBJ2-2; CDR3nt: TGTGCCAGCTTCCCTAGACCGAACACCGGGGAGCTGTTTTTT; CDR3aa: CASFPRPNTGELFF
d_gene: NA; v_gene: TRBV10-1; abundance: NA; j_gene: TRBJ2-1; CDR3nt: TGCGCCACCGTCCGAGACAGAAACAATGAGCAGTTCTTC; CDR3aa: CATVRDRNNEQFF
d_gene: NA; v_gene: TRBV5-1; abundance: NA; j_gene: TRBJ1-3; CDR3nt: TGCGCCAGTTTACTAGACGGGGGTACCGGGAGAAACACCATATATTTT; CDR3aa: CASLLDGGTGRNTIYF
d_gene: TRBD2; v_gene: TRBV7-2; abundance: once; j_gene: TRBJ2-1; CDR3nt: TGTGCCAGCAGCTCGACTAGCGGGGGGGACGGCTACAATGAGCAGTTCTTC; CDR3aa: CASSSTSGGDGYNEQFF
d_gene: TRBD2; v_gene: TRBV5-1; abundance: NA; j_gene: TRBJ2-1; CDR3nt: TGCGCCAGCAGCATTAGCGGGGGGTCTTACTACAATGAGCAGTTCTTC; CDR3aa: CASSISGGSYYNEQFF
d_gene: NA; v_gene: TRBV5-5; abundance: NA; j_gene: TRBJ2-5; CDR3nt: TGTGCCAGCAGCCGACTTGAAGAGACCCAGTACTTC; CDR3aa: CASSRLEETQYF